One T cell receptor beta chain is described in this entry. Its target is unknown. Aged roughly 6 to 90, donors were systemically healthy Caucasians from Russia. This specimen belongs to a study of blood T cells in healthy people across ages. Combining a sample-barcoded 5' primer with a J-beta primer mix, a second PCR ran for about 6 to 11 cycles. TCRdb redid the calling of the 5' RACE reads with MiXCR, one entry per CDR3 protein. Here the sample spans hundreds of thousands of distinct CDR3 sequences, roughly 25% being singletons. Study findings and constraints: The unsorted PBMCs prevented any conclusive comparison of naive versus antigen-experienced cells. The recorded TCR beta diversity per million T cells decreased in a roughly linear manner with age. Comparison with aged donors showed that long-lived donors had more naive CD4+ cells and higher diversity.

These data also featured in a second study, about T cells of mothers and their children.

This sequence was found in a boy younger than 18 in good health. Sequences were obtained from blood.

This chain's CDR3 is CASSQAGHGPGNTIYF. CDR3 coding DNA: TGTGCCAGCAGTCAGGCCGGGCACGGGCCTGGAAACACCATATATTTT. The chain joins TRBV12-3 or TRBV12-4 to TRBJ1-3, with D unresolved. There are 16 residues in the CDR3. V was pared by 5 bases and J by 2 bases, with 16 bases between.